In this sample, the clone carrying this T cell receptor beta chain turned up a few times. The antigen remains undetermined. This specimen comes from a study of T cells after yellow fever vaccination. About the study: Fractions containing few cells were prepared with SMART-Seq v4 Ultra Low Input. Findings and caveats of the study: After the booster, over 95% of CD4 and approximately 90% of CD8 primary-response clones were re-detected.

The CDR3 length is 19 residues. A 5'RACE template-switching step, the method used to make TCR cDNA, added a universal primer site and UMIs. TCRdb reanalysed the 5' RACE reads using MiXCR and keeps one entry per CDR3 protein. The sample contains about 630,000 distinct CDR3 sequences, 12% of which appear only once. The rearrangement joins TRBV21-1 to TRBJ1-1; no DNA check was done on the table's D call, TRBD1. TRBV21-1 is assigned pseudogene status. This TCR was sampled from a man in his thirties or forties who received the YFV17D yellow fever vaccine. The sample was PBMCs, taken on the day of the yellow fever booster vaccination. CDR3 amino acids: CASSMAKGQALRRNTEAFF. CDR3 sequence (DNA): TGTGCCAGCAGCATGGCGAAGGGACAGGCCCTCCGCCGGAACACTGAAGCTTTCTTT.